This TCR beta chain was recovered during a study of blood T cell repertoires in COVID-19. Study at large: COVID-19 samples from acute and convalescent phases originated in the United States, Italy and Spain. PBMCs, B-cell-depleted T cells, or T cells were the source of the cDNA or gDNA that made up the material.

Per the study methods: Reference gene primer amplification gave nucleated cell count estimates. TCRdb keeps only in-frame clones here, not all; method: immunoSEQ multiplex PCR. From that table come the V and J calls and clone size; the DNA was used to work out D and trimming. The sample has some 150,000 clones, roughly 90% seen once. This CDR3 has 14 residues. V lost 6 bases to trimming and J lost 4 bases, with 13 bases between them. Germline V gene sequence: CDR1 MDHEN, CDR2 SYDVKM. This clone was counted between two and nine times. V usage is TRBV28 and J usage is TRBJ1-5, with a possible D match to TRBD1 (6 bases). The TCR originated in a human donor in a cohort sampled during active COVID-19. The source material was peripheral blood. CDR3 region: CASSSLRGNQPQHF. The CDR3, as DNA: TGTGCCAGCAGCTCCCTCAGGGGAAATCAGCCCCAGCATTTT.